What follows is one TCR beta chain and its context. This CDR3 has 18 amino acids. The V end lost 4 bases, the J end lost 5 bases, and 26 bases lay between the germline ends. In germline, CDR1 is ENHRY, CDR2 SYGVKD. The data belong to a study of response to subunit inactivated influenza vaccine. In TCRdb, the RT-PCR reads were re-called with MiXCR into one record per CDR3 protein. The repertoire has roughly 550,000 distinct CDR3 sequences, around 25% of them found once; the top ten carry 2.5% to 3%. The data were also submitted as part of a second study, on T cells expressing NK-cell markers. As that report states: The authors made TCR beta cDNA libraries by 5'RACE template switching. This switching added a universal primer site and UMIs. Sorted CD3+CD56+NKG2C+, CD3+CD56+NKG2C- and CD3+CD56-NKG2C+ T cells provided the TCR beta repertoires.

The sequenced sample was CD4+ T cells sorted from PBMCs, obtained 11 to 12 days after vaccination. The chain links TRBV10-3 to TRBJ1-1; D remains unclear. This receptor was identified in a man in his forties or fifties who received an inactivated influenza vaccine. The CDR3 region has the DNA TGTGCCATCAGTGGAGGGATAGGCCCCCCCAGACGAAGGACTGAAGCTTTCTTT. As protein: CAISGGIGPPRRRTEAFF.